Listed below are T cell receptor beta chains from one sample, sequenced in a study of identical twins. TCRdb re-derived calls from the 5' RACE reads in MiXCR, one entry per CDR3 protein. Here the sample spans around 490,000 distinct CDR3 sequences, approximately 16% being singletons. This sample was shared with a second study, whose subject was yellow fever vaccine responses in identical twins.

The sequenced material came from CD4+ T cells sorted from blood. These receptors were collected from a woman aged 18-30 years in good health. Both conserved end residues are trimmed from each CDR3.

len: 14
j_gene: TRBJ2-1
v_gene: TRBV20-1
CDR3aa: SAREVGKLHTGEQF

len: 12
j_gene: TRBJ1-2
v_gene: TRBV5-1
CDR3aa: ASSLGQGDYGYT

len: 9
j_gene: TRBJ1-1
v_gene: TRBV20-1
CDR3aa: SAKKNTEAF

len: 13
j_gene: TRBJ1-5
v_gene: TRBV2
CDR3aa: ASRSRQNSNQPQH

len: 15
j_gene: TRBJ2-1
v_gene: TRBV5-1
CDR3aa: ASSLVLAGGPWNEQF

len: 12
j_gene: TRBJ2-7
v_gene: TRBV27
CDR3aa: ASSRSASSYEQY

len: 10
j_gene: TRBJ1-2
v_gene: TRBV29-1
CDR3aa: SATEPNYGYT

len: 13
j_gene: TRBJ2-5
v_gene: TRBV4-1
CDR3aa: ASSTTSVSQETQY

len: 10
j_gene: TRBJ2-1
v_gene: TRBV2
CDR3aa: ASSEWSIEQF

len: 11
j_gene: TRBJ2-4
v_gene: TRBV2
CDR3aa: ATTIGPENIQY

len: 12
j_gene: TRBJ1-4
v_gene: TRBV6-5
CDR3aa: ASSYSGHNEKLF

len: 11
j_gene: TRBJ1-1
v_gene: TRBV6-1
CDR3aa: AAQGPKAIEAF

len: 14
j_gene: TRBJ2-1
v_gene: TRBV28
CDR3aa: ASSTTSGPRYIEQF

len: 12
j_gene: TRBJ2-1
v_gene: TRBV5-6
CDR3aa: ASSLRTSGNEQF

len: 13
j_gene: TRBJ1-2
v_gene: TRBV4-1
CDR3aa: ASSQAGGRANGYT

len: 11
j_gene: TRBJ2-1
v_gene: TRBV3-1
CDR3aa: ASSRAGRDEQF

len: 13
j_gene: TRBJ2-7
v_gene: TRBV9
CDR3aa: ASSVAGNPFNEQY

len: 13
j_gene: TRBJ2-1
v_gene: TRBV5-1
CDR3aa: ASSLAASGRGEQF

len: 9
j_gene: TRBJ1-1
v_gene: TRBV20-1
CDR3aa: LARGNTEAF

len: 15
j_gene: TRBJ1-2
v_gene: TRBV4-1
CDR3aa: ASSSPGRGRSNYGYT

len: 12
j_gene: TRBJ2-1
v_gene: TRBV18
CDR3aa: ASSPREQYNEQF

len: 12
j_gene: TRBJ2-2
v_gene: TRBV5-1
CDR3aa: ASRMEGADGELF

len: 14
j_gene: TRBJ2-4
v_gene: TRBV7-9
CDR3aa: GSSPWPGLATNIQY

len: 12
j_gene: TRBJ1-3
v_gene: TRBV3-1
CDR3aa: ASSKGFSGNTIY

len: 14
j_gene: TRBJ1-5
v_gene: TRBV12-3/TRBV12-4
CDR3aa: ASSLSGSEGNQPQH

len: 16
j_gene: TRBJ2-2
v_gene: TRBV24-1
CDR3aa: ATSDPMGQGKNTGELF

len: 12
j_gene: TRBJ2-7
v_gene: TRBV6-2/TRBV6-3
CDR3aa: ASRTGTGSYEQY

len: 11
j_gene: TRBJ1-1
v_gene: TRBV29-1
CDR3aa: SVVWSTNTEAF

len: 11
j_gene: TRBJ2-7
v_gene: TRBV6-5
CDR3aa: ASSFGLASEQY

len: 14
j_gene: TRBJ1-5
v_gene: TRBV12-3/TRBV12-4
CDR3aa: ASSPTAGHSNHPQH

len: 10
j_gene: TRBJ2-7
v_gene: TRBV28
CDR3aa: ASRHRRPEQY

len: 7
j_gene: TRBJ2-5
v_gene: TRBV20-1
CDR3aa: SVRETQY

len: 13
j_gene: TRBJ2-5
v_gene: TRBV24-1
CDR3aa: ATSDLSAGGLTQY

len: 14
j_gene: TRBJ2-3
v_gene: TRBV6-1
CDR3aa: ASSEGGRGLTDTQY

len: 13
j_gene: TRBJ2-2
v_gene: TRBV12-3/TRBV12-4
CDR3aa: ASRIGGGSTGELF

len: 13
j_gene: TRBJ2-3
v_gene: TRBV12-3/TRBV12-4
CDR3aa: ASSRPGTPTDTQY

len: 14
j_gene: TRBJ2-2
v_gene: TRBV11-3
CDR3aa: ASSLAWSSGTGELF

len: 12
j_gene: TRBJ1-1
v_gene: TRBV20-1
CDR3aa: SADTGFLNTEAF

len: 13
j_gene: TRBJ1-1
v_gene: TRBV20-1
CDR3aa: SASATTGPNTEAF

len: 11
j_gene: TRBJ2-2
v_gene: TRBV12-3/TRBV12-4
CDR3aa: ASRPTGPGELF

len: 12
j_gene: TRBJ1-1
v_gene: TRBV10-2
CDR3aa: ASSERGKGTEAF

len: 11
j_gene: TRBJ2-3
v_gene: TRBV29-1
CDR3aa: SVRAGYTDTQY

len: 13
j_gene: TRBJ1-1
v_gene: TRBV5-1
CDR3aa: ASTHDRGANTEAF

len: 14
j_gene: TRBJ1-2
v_gene: TRBV19
CDR3aa: ASSPGQTGGVSGYT

len: 15
j_gene: TRBJ2-5
v_gene: TRBV14
CDR3aa: ASSQGSGTWPGETQY

len: 11
j_gene: TRBJ2-7
v_gene: TRBV20-1
CDR3aa: SASEGAAYEQY